Presented here are 22 T cell receptor beta chains from one specimen sequenced in a study of T-cell reconstitution after alpha-beta-depleted transplantation in children. Unique molecular identifiers were incorporated into the prepared TCRbeta library. TCRdb analysed the PCR reads with MiXCR anew, one entry per CDR3 protein. The sample includes a few hundred thousand distinct CDR3 sequences, about a tenth of them seen just once. This sample comprised PBMCs from the stem cell graft donor, obtained from the stem cell graft. The receptors derive from a human donor who donated a stem cell graft to a child with acute myeloid leukemia.

This clonotype was seen only a few times. The chain joins TRBV20-1 to TRBJ2-5; possible D gene TRBD1, 6 bases. Germline V gene sequence: CDR1 DFQATT, CDR2 SNEGSKA (reference sequence). The V end lost 8 bases, the J end lost 2 bases, and 21 bases lay between the germline ends. The CDR3 extends over 15 amino acids. The CDR3 DNA reads TGCAGTTGTCTATATCAGGGGAAGGTTCAAGAGACCCAGTACTTC. Residues: CSCLYQGKVQETQYF.

This clonotype was counted once. J is TRBJ2-1 and V is TRBV20-1; TRBD2 agrees at 9 bases. The CDR3 loop spans 17 amino acids. CDR1 is DFQATT, CDR2 SNEGSKA, per germline (reference sequence). The junction had 10 bases not matched to a gene; V was cut back by 3 bases and J by 1 base. The CDR3 nucleotides are TGCAGTGCTAGTTTTCGCGGGAGGGCCGCATCCTACAATGAGCAGTTCTTC. This translates into CSASFRGRAASYNEQFF.

This clonotype was picked up a small number of times. The chain links TRBV12-3 or TRBV12-4 to TRBJ2-3, with a weak D call TRBD2 (6 bases). This CDR3 comprises 15 residues. V was pared by 6 bases and J by 1 base, with 14 bases between. The CDR3 DNA follows: TGTGCCAGCAGCCCGGGAGTTCGCGGCACAGATACGCAGTATTTT. Translating it yields CASSPGVRGTDTQYF.

This clonotype turned up a few times. J is TRBJ2-5 and V is TRBV10-3, with TRBD2 matching 9 bases. Losses at the gene ends were 10 bases for V and 5 bases for J; bases not matched to a gene: 8. Germline V lookup: CDR1 ENHRY, CDR2 SYGVKD. The CDR3 runs to 13 residues. The chain's CDR3 is CATAGTSSETQYF. The CDR3 bases are TGTGCCACCGCCGGGACTAGCTCCGAGACCCAGTACTTC.

The chain carries TRBV11-2 and TRBJ2-7; 8 nucleotides match TRBD2. The CDR3 covers 17 residues. The germline gives CDR1 SGHAT, CDR2 FQNNGV. The V gene end was trimmed by 5 bases and the J gene end by 0 bases; junction bases not matched to a gene: 12. CDR3 amino acids: CASSPYGAGGYSYEQYV. CDR3 nucleotide sequence: TGTGCCAGCAGCCCGTATGGCGCGGGGGGTTACTCCTACGAGCAGTACGTC.

This clonotype was recorded a few times. The chain has TRBV12-3 or TRBV12-4 and TRBJ2-1, with 12 positions matching TRBD2. J gave up 7 bases and V 4 bases, and 5 bases lay outside the gene matches. This CDR3 has 15 residues. The CDR3 loop reads CASSYGLAGTNEQFF. CDR3 sequence (DNA): TGTGCCAGCAGTTACGGACTAGCGGGGACTAATGAGCAGTTCTTC.

This clonotype was found a few times. This chain links TRBV20-1 with TRBJ1-2; TRBD1 might be the D (6 bases). CDR1 is DFQATT and CDR2 is SNEGSKA in the germline V gene (reference sequence). The CDR3 extends over 17 amino acids. The ends were cut back, 6 bases at V and 2 bases at J, with 25 bases in the middle. The DNA of the CDR3 is TGCAGTGCCCCCCACCCTACCCCCACAGGGTCAAACTATGGCTACACCTTC. This sequence encodes CSAPHPTPTGSNYGYTF.

The rearrangement links TRBV11-3 to TRBJ2-1, with 7 bases aligning to TRBD1. CDR1 and CDR2 (germline): SGHNT, YENEEA. The ends lost 5 bases at V and 0 bases at J; junction bases unmatched: 4. CDR3 size: 15 residues. The CDR3 here is CASSPDRVSYNEQFF. The CDR3 DNA reads TGTGCCAGCAGCCCCGACAGGGTCTCCTACAATGAGCAGTTCTTC. The full variable domain, rest sourced from reference TRBV11-3 and TRBJ2-1, is EAGVVQSPRYKIIEKKQPVAFWCNPISGHNTLYWYLQNLGQGPELLIRYENEEAVDDSQLPKDRFSAERLKGVDSTLKIQPAELGDSAVYLCASSPDRVSYNEQFFGPGTRLTVL.

This clonotype was seen a few times. V usage is TRBV5-8 and J usage is TRBJ1-5, with D hard to call. The ends were cut back, 0 bases at V and 8 bases at J, with 9 bases in the middle. Germline CDR1 reads SGHTS; CDR2 reads YDEGEE. There are 13 residues in the CDR3. The CDR3 is CASSLGWSEPQHF. In nucleotides, the CDR3 is TGTGCCAGCAGCTTGGGGTGGAGCGAGCCCCAGCATTTT.

This chain connects TRBV20-1 to TRBJ2-2; TRBD1 matches at 9 bases. V shed 6 bases and J 0 bases; nucleotides not matched to a gene: 17. This CDR3 is built from 19 residues. From germline, CDR1 is DFQATT and CDR2 SNEGSKA (reference sequence). CDR3 sequence: CSARPRQGGPFANTGELFF. As DNA, the CDR3 is TGCAGTGCCCGCCCTAGACAGGGGGGTCCTTTCGCGAACACCGGGGAGCTGTTTTTT.

The chain recombines TRBV6-1 with TRBJ2-7; D unclear. Per germline, CDR1 MNHNS and CDR2 SASEGT. Trimming cost V 3 bases and J 0 bases, with 12 bases left between them. CDR3 length equals 15 residues. The CDR3, as DNA: TGTGCCAGCAGTGATCGACAAAGGAGCTCCTACGAGCAGTACGTC. Translating it yields CASSDRQRSSYEQYV.

This clonotype has ten or more counts. V gene TRBV4-1 combines with J gene TRBJ2-7; 8 nucleotides agree with TRBD1. The CDR3 totals 17 residues. Germline lookup yields CDR1 MGHRA and CDR2 YSYEKL. The J segment lost 3 bases and the V segment lost 5 bases, leaving 15 bases of the junction unmatched. As DNA, the CDR3 is TGCGCCAGCAGCAAGACTACAGGGGGACCCGAGTTCTACGAGCAGTACGTC. Translating it yields CASSKTTGGPEFYEQYV.

This chain links TRBV12-3 or TRBV12-4 with TRBJ2-7; the D gene is possibly TRBD1 (8 bases). The CDR3 has 14 residues. With 5 bases removed from V and 5 bases from J, the gap between germline ends came to 16 bases. CDR3 sequence (DNA): TGTGCCAGCAGTCCCGGACAGGGACTAAACGAGCAGTACTTC. As protein: CASSPGQGLNEQYF.

In its sample, this clonotype was seen many times. The chain employs TRBV12-3 or TRBV12-4 and TRBJ1-2; no reliable D call. The CDR3 runs to 13 residues. V was cut by 1 base and J by 0 bases, with 3 bases left in between. DNA of the CDR3: TGTGCCAGCAGTTTAGTCCCTAACTATGGCTACACCTTC. Protein: CASSLVPNYGYTF.

This clonotype was detected only a few times. The genes are TRBV5-1 and TRBJ2-3, with D hard to call. CDR1 is SGHRS, CDR2 YFSETQ, per germline. Trimming stripped 6 bases from V and 2 bases from J, with 13 bases between. The CDR3 contains 14 residues. The CDR3 nucleotides read TGCGCCAGCAAGCCCGACTCAAACACAGATACGCAGTATTTT. Translating it yields CASKPDSNTDTQYF.

This clonotype was seen a few times. The gene calls are TRBV7-2 and TRBJ1-6; 7 bases align to TRBD1. The CDR3 loop spans 15 amino acids. In germline, CDR1 is SGHTA, CDR2 FQGNSA. Losses at the gene ends were 4 bases for V and 7 bases for J; bases not matched to a gene: 7. CDR3 coding DNA: TGTGCCAGCAGCTCCGGACAGGCGGGGAATTCACCCCTCCACTTT. Protein product: CASSSGQAGNSPLHF.

The gene calls are TRBV7-2 and TRBJ2-3; D unclear. CDR3 length: 14 residues. Trimming took 2 bases from V and 2 from J, leaving 8 bases between them. Germline lookup yields CDR1 SGHTA and CDR2 FQGNSA. CDR3 residues: CASSLRAATDTQYF. The CDR3 DNA follows: TGTGCCAGCAGCTTAAGGGCAGCCACAGATACGCAGTATTTT.

This clonotype was seen a few times. V usage is TRBV25-1 and J usage is TRBJ2-7; D unresolved. CDR1 is MGHDK, CDR2 SYGVNS, per germline. The germline V and J ends were trimmed by 3 bases and 6 bases, with 12 bases remaining between them. The CDR3 extends over 13 amino acids. The CDR3 loop is CASSDPTQSEQYF. The CDR3 DNA is TGTGCCAGCAGTGACCCTACCCAGTCCGAGCAGTACTTC.

This clonotype was picked up a small number of times. The chain links TRBV12-3 or TRBV12-4 to TRBJ1-6; D ambiguous. Trimming shortened V by 1 base and J by 7 bases, and 8 bases separated the two germline ends. This CDR3 comprises 14 residues. CDR3 region: CASSLDSKNSPLHF. The CDR3 bases are TGTGCCAGCAGTTTAGACAGTAAGAATTCACCCCTCCACTTT.

This clonotype turned up a few times. CDR3 region: CASAIRGGSGNTIYF. The CDR3 bases are TGTGCCAGCGCCATCCGGGGGGGCTCTGGAAACACCATATATTTT. The gene calls are TRBV6-1 and TRBJ1-3, with D perhaps TRBD1 (5 bases). V lost 8 bases, J lost 0 bases, and 14 bases lay in between. From germline, CDR1 is MNHNS and CDR2 SASEGT. The CDR3 is 15 residues long.

This clonotype was observed a handful of times. The rearrangement joins TRBV2 to TRBJ2-3, with 10 bases aligning to TRBD2. With V trimmed by 1 base and J by 3 bases, 4 bases remained unmatched. Germline V gives CDR1 SNHLY, CDR2 FYNNEI. This CDR3 region has 16 residues. The CDR3 is CASSEEGLATTDTQYF. The CDR3 DNA sequence: TGTGCCAGCAGTGAAGAGGGACTAGCGACGACAGATACGCAGTATTTT. Using reference TRBV2 and TRBJ2-3 for the parts outside the CDR3, the full variable domain is EPEVTQTPSHQVTQMGQEVILRCVPISNHLYFYWYRQILGQKVEFLVSFYNNEISEKSEIFDDQFSVERPDGSNFTLKIRSTKLEDSAMYFCASSEEGLATTDTQYFGPGTRLTVL.

V is TRBV12-3 or TRBV12-4 and J is TRBJ2-7; 9 positions agree with TRBD1. The CDR3 length is 15 residues. Losses at the gene ends were 6 bases for V and 2 bases for J; bases not matched to a gene: 8. The DNA for the CDR3 is TGTGCCAGCAGCAGAACCGGGACAGGGCCCTACGAGCAGTACTTC. It yields the protein CASSRTGTGPYEQYF.